The 21 T cell receptor beta chains below come from one sample, sequenced in a study of molecular identifiers for immune sequencing clone quantification. Using its own MiXCR run on the PCR reads, TCRdb lists one record per CDR3 protein. The data hold around 460,000 distinct CDR3 sequences, with roughly 23% observed a single time. The sequenced sample consisted of naive CD8+ T cells from blood, with Jurkat cell RNA spiked in. Stated subset: FACS-sorted CD8+CD4-CCR7+CD45RA+ naive T cells. These receptors all come from a human donor in good health. Some libraries in this study had Jurkat cell RNA spiked in.

This sequence joins TRBV12-3 or TRBV12-4 and TRBJ2-7; D might be TRBD1 or TRBD2, each matching 5 bases. This CDR3 has 16 residues. The V gene lost 4 bases and the J gene lost 2 bases, with 18 bases spanning the gap. The CDR3 nucleotides read TGTGCCAGCAGTTCCTCATCCCGGGACCGAACCTACGAGCAGTACTTC. Translation: CASSSSSRDRTYEQYF.

This clonotype was picked up many times. V and J are TRBV6-5 and TRBJ2-7, with D maybe TRBD1 (6 bases). The CDR3 loop spans 14 amino acids. Trimming removed 2 bases from V and 4 bases from J, with 12 bases in between. Per germline, CDR1 MNHEY and CDR2 SVGAGI. The CDR3 sequence: CASSYTQGDYEQYF. CDR3 DNA: TGTGCCAGCAGTTACACACAGGGTGATTACGAGCAGTACTTC.

This clonotype was counted at least ten times. The rearrangement links TRBV4-1 to TRBJ2-5, with TRBD1 as a possible D gene (6 bases). V was trimmed by 4 bases and J by 3 bases, leaving 12 bases between them. The CDR3 is 14 residues long. The germline V gene has CDR1 MGHRA and CDR2 YSYEKL. The CDR3, as DNA: TGCGCCAGCAGCCGAGGGGGTTCAGAAGAGACCCAGTACTTC. Its translation is CASSRGGSEETQYF.

This clonotype came up many times. J is TRBJ2-7 and V is TRBV6-2 or TRBV6-3, with a possible D match to TRBD1 (6 bases). Germline CDR1 and CDR2: MNHEY and SVGEGT. CDR3 length: 14 residues. Trimming shortened V by 8 bases and J by 4 bases, and 18 bases separated the two germline ends. CDR3 region: CASSADGGEYEQYF. In nucleotides, the CDR3 is TGTGCCAGCTCGGCAGATGGGGGCGAGTACGAGCAGTACTTC.

This clonotype occurred many times. The J gene is TRBJ2-7, the V gene TRBV5-6; 9 nucleotides agree with TRBD1. The CDR3 has 14 amino acids. Germline values: CDR1 SGHDT, CDR2 YYEEEE. J gave up 4 bases and V 0 bases, and 2 bases lay outside the gene matches. The CDR3 nucleotides read TGTGCCAGCAGCTTGGAGGGGACAGGGTACGAGCAGTACTTC. Amino acids: CASSLEGTGYEQYF.

As regards this clonotype: No conserved phenylalanine or tryptophan ends this CDR3, so it is likely a read error. The rearrangement uses TRBV7-9 and TRBJ1-6; D is unresolved. Trimming pared 5 bases from V and 3 bases from J, leaving 11 bases between. The CDR3 sequence is 15 residues long. CDR1 is SEHNR and CDR2 is FQNEAQ in the germline V gene (reference sequence). CDR3 amino acids: CASSPNTVYNSPLHI. CDR3 coding DNA: TGTGCCAGCAGCCCCAATACAGTCTATAATTCACCCCTCCACATT.

This clonotype was found a few times. A read error may explain this, as a much larger clone is one base away. Likely a read error: the CDR3 ends without its conserved phenylalanine or tryptophan. The chain carries TRBV6-5 and TRBJ1-2; TRBD1 might be the D (6 bases). This CDR3 has 14 amino acids. The V gene's germline CDR1 is MNHEY and CDR2 SVGAGI. The V end was cut by 4 bases, the J end by 4 bases, with 13 bases between. The CDR3 sequence is CASSWAGEGYGYTS. CDR3 nucleotide sequence: TGTGCCAGCAGTTGGGCAGGGGAGGGCTATGGCTACACCTCC.

This clonotype was observed many times. This chain uses TRBV30 with TRBJ2-3; 8 nucleotides line up with TRBD2. The germline V gene encodes CDR1 GTSNPN and CDR2 SVGIG (reference sequence). V lost 5 bases, J lost 3 bases, and 7 bases stayed unmatched. The CDR3 contains 14 residues. The CDR3 bases are TGTGCCTGGTTCAGAGCGGGAGTAACAGATACGCAGTATTTT. Encoded protein: CAWFRAGVTDTQYF.

This clonotype was observed a few times. The chain couples TRBV4-3 to TRBJ1-4, with D perhaps TRBD1 (6 bases). The CDR3 contains 14 residues. With 2 bases removed from V and 7 bases from J, the gap between germline ends came to 11 bases. Looked up from germline, CDR1 is LGHNA and CDR2 is YSLEER. The CDR3 is CASSQTGTAEKLFF. In DNA, the CDR3 is TGCGCCAGCAGCCAAACAGGGACGGCTGAAAAACTGTTTTTT.

This sequence joins TRBV9 and TRBJ1-3, with D perhaps matching TRBD1 (5 bases). From germline, CDR1 is SGDLS and CDR2 YYNGEE. CDR3 length equals 15 residues. With 0 bases removed from V and 4 bases from J, the gap between germline ends came to 11 bases. The CDR3 DNA follows: TGTGCCAGCAGCGTAGACAGGTTGGCGGGAAACACCATATATTTT. Protein product: CASSVDRLAGNTIYF. Full variable domain (remainder filled in from reference TRBV9 and TRBJ1-3): DSGVTQTPKHLITATGQRVTLRCSPRSGDLSVYWYQQSLDQGLQFLIQYYNGEERAKGNILERFSAQQFPDLHSELNLSSLELGDSALYFCASSVDRLAGNTIYFGEGSWLTVV.

In its sample, this clonotype was seen a few times. The chain is built from TRBV29-1 and TRBJ2-1, with 9 bases fitting TRBD1. From germline, CDR1 is SQVTM and CDR2 ANQGSEA. The CDR3 covers 14 residues. The V and J ends lost 7 bases and 6 bases, in that order; junction bases with no gene match: 10. CDR3 coding DNA: TGCAGCGCAGGAGGGGACAGGGCCCCCAATGAGCAGTTCTTC. Protein: CSAGGDRAPNEQFF.

Note on this clonotype: This may be a read error, as it is one base from a much larger clone. The CDR3 does not close with the conserved phenylalanine or tryptophan, likely indicating a read error. This chain connects TRBV7-6 to TRBJ2-7; D may be TRBD1 (7 bases). The CDR3 length is 14 residues. Trimming took 5 bases from V and 2 from J, leaving 13 bases between them. Germline V gives CDR1 SGHVS, CDR2 FNYEAQ. CDR3 nucleotides: TGTGCCAGCAGCCGGGACAGCGGGCCCTACGAGCAGTACCTC. Protein product: CASSRDSGPYEQYL.

The chain has TRBV3-2 and TRBJ1-1. TRBV3-2 is a recognized pseudogene. The CDR3 is 16 residues long. The CDR3 reads CASSSLGRGLNTEAFF. CDR3 DNA sequence: TGTGCCAGCAGCTCTCTAGGGAGGGGACTGAACACTGAAGCTTTCTTT.

Comments on this clonotype: This may be a read error: a much more frequent sequence differs by one nucleotide. The J gene is TRBJ2-3, the V gene TRBV9, with 10 bases fitting TRBD2. CDR1 is SGDLS and CDR2 is YYNGEE in the germline V gene. CDR3 size: 16 residues. The DNA for the CDR3 is TGTACCAGCAGCGTTTGGACTAGCGGATTAACAGATACGCAGTATTTT. It yields the protein CTSSVWTSGLTDTQYF.

In its sample, this clonotype was seen many times. J is TRBJ1-4 and V is TRBV7-9; D may be TRBD1 (5 bases). Germline V gene sequence: CDR1 SEHNR, CDR2 FQNEAQ (reference sequence). The CDR3 covers 16 residues. Deletions cut 3 bases from V and 6 bases from J, with 17 bases between. The CDR3 DNA sequence: TGTGCCAGCAGCTTGAGAACCGGGACGGAGGATGAAAAACTGTTTTTT. This codes for CASSLRTGTEDEKLFF.

At least ten counts were recorded for this clonotype. CDR3: CASSETGSEAFF. Written as DNA, the CDR3 is TGCGCCAGCAGTGAAACGGGCTCTGAAGCTTTCTTT. This chain links TRBV4-1 with TRBJ1-1; no firm D call. This CDR3 spans 12 amino acids. Looked up from germline, CDR1 is MGHRA and CDR2 is YSYEKL. V was shortened by 6 bases and J by 6 bases, with 11 bases between the two germline ends.

This clonotype was detected a few times. V and J are TRBV3-1 and TRBJ1-1, with a possible D match to TRBD1 (5 bases). The CDR3 length is 16 residues. The V end lost 3 bases, the J end lost 1 base, and 15 bases lay between the germline ends. Germline V CDR1 and CDR2: LGHDT, YNNKEL (reference sequence). CDR3 DNA sequence: TGTGCCAGCAGCCAGTCGCGGGGCGCTCGGAACACTGAAGCTTTCTTT. Protein sequence: CASSQSRGARNTEAFF. Filled out from reference TRBV3-1 and TRBJ1-1, the complete variable domain reads DTAVSQTPKYLVTQMGNDKSIKCEQNLGHDTMYWYKQDSKKFLKIMFSYNNKELIINETVPNRFSPKSPDKAHLNLHINSLELGDSAVYFCASSQSRGARNTEAFFGQGTRLTVV.

This chain links TRBV19 with TRBJ2-2; 7 bases fit TRBD2. Looked up from germline, CDR1 is LNHDA and CDR2 is SQIVND (reference sequence). The CDR3 totals 14 residues. V shed 11 bases, J shed 7 bases, and the junction held 13 bases outside the gene matches. Here the CDR3 DNA reads TGTGCCTCGGACGGGGGGAGCAGTCTCGGGGAGCTGTTTTTT. It encodes CASDGGSSLGELFF. Using reference TRBV19 and TRBJ2-2 for the parts outside the CDR3, the full variable domain is DGGITQSPKYLFRKEGQNVTLSCEQNLNHDAMYWYRQDPGQGLRLIYYSQIVNDFQKGDIAEGYSVSREKKESFPLTVTSAQKNPTAFYLCASDGGSSLGELFFGEGSRLTVL.

Concerning this clonotype: A much larger clone differs by one base, so this may be a read error. This sequence joins TRBV2 and TRBJ2-7, with TRBD1 matching 7 bases. Germline loops: CDR1 SNHLY, CDR2 FYNNEI. This CDR3 has 16 residues. The CDR3 protein is CASTERDSGTPHEQCF. The CDR3 DNA sequence: TGTGCCAGCACCGAAAGGGACAGCGGAACTCCCCACGAGCAGTGCTTC.

For this clonotype: The germline gene is not matched at one end of the junction; a read error may be the cause. This chain links TRBV6-5 with TRBJ2-7; D might be TRBD1 (6 bases). CDR3 length equals 14 residues. Germline CDR1 MNHEY, CDR2 SVGAGI. The CDR3: CPSSATGLSYEQYF. The DNA of the CDR3 is TGTCCCAGCAGTGCCACAGGGTTGTCCTACGAGCAGTACTTC.

This clonotype was found a few times. The V gene is TRBV29-1, the J gene TRBJ2-5, with a tentative D call TRBD1 (6 bases). V lost 5 bases, J lost 5 bases, and 21 bases lay in between. The CDR3 loop spans 15 amino acids. The germline gives CDR1 SQVTM, CDR2 ANQGSEA. CDR3 nucleotide sequence: TGCAGCGTTCTCCCTCGGACAGCCGGAGCGGAGACCCAGTACTTC. This gives the protein CSVLPRTAGAETQYF. The entire variable domain, with the rest obtained from reference TRBV29-1 and TRBJ2-5, is as follows: SAVISQKPSRDICQRGTSLTIQCQVDSQVTMMFWYRQQPGQSLTLIATANQGSEATYESGFVIDKFPISRPNLTFSTLTVSNMSPEDSSIYLCSVLPRTAGAETQYFGPGTRLLVL.